The next 24 T cell receptor beta chains were all read from a single sample in a study of blood T cell repertoires in COVID-19. TCRdb's copy holds only in-frame clones and misses some; the assay was immunoSEQ multiplex PCR. The table includes 150,000 to 200,000 clones, around three quarters detected once. Sequencing was performed on PBMCs or T cells enriched from blood (not recorded which). The receptor source for this set is a woman in her fifties or sixties with acute COVID-19.

The V gene is TRBV7-3, the J gene TRBJ2-1; maybe TRBD1 (6 bases). Germline CDR1 SGHTA, CDR2 FQGTGA. CDR3 length equals 12 residues. V was trimmed by 4 bases and J by 7 bases, leaving 8 bases between them. CDR3 in DNA: TGTGCCAGCAGCTCGGGGACAAATGAGCAGTTCTTC. Translation: CASSSGTNEQFF.

The chain uses TRBV28 and TRBJ2-5, with 10 bases identical to TRBD1. From germline, CDR1 is MDHEN and CDR2 SYDVKM. With V trimmed by 6 bases and J by 4 bases, 11 bases remained unmatched. The CDR3 has 16 amino acids. The CDR3 sequence is CASRGQGLGKRETQYF. The CDR3 DNA reads as TGTGCCAGCAGGGGACAGGGGTTGGGGAAGCGAGAGACCCAGTACTTC.

V and J are TRBV10-1 and TRBJ2-2; 7 bases are shared with TRBD2. V shed 0 bases and J 2 bases; nucleotides not matched to a gene: 3. Germline V lookup: CDR1 WNHNN, CDR2 SYGVQD (reference sequence). This CDR3 spans 16 amino acids. The CDR3 here is CASSESGGGNTGELFF. The CDR3 DNA is TGCGCCAGCAGTGAGTCTGGCGGGGGAAACACCGGGGAGCTGTTTTTT.

This chain joins TRBV10-1 and TRBJ2-5; D remains unclear. V was clipped by 3 bases and J by 5 bases, with 10 bases between them. This CDR3 is built from 13 residues. Germline V gene lookup returns CDR1 WNHNN and CDR2 SYGVQD (reference sequence). For the CDR3, the DNA is TGCGCCAGCAGTGATCAGTTCAGGGAGACCCAGTACTTC. Protein: CASSDQFRETQYF.

This rearrangement joins TRBV7-6 to TRBJ2-5; 11 bases fit TRBD1. Looked up from germline, CDR1 is SGHVS and CDR2 is FNYEAQ. The CDR3 is made up of 15 amino acids. After removal of 6 bases from V and 7 bases from J, the junction contained 10 bases not matched to a gene. DNA of the CDR3: TGTGCCAGCAGTCACGGGACAGGGGGTCCCGGGACCCAGTACTTC. It specifies CASSHGTGGPGTQYF.

This chain uses TRBV13 with TRBJ2-7, with TRBD1 identical over 7 bases. This CDR3 comprises 13 residues. Per the germline V gene, CDR1 is PRHDT and CDR2 is FYEKMQ (reference sequence). Trimming took 5 bases from V and 3 from J; bases not matched to a gene: 4. This CDR3 is CASSRRQGYEQYV. CDR3 DNA sequence: TGTGCCAGCAGCCGTCGACAGGGCTACGAGCAGTACGTC.

J is TRBJ1-5 and V is TRBV11-2, with 7 nucleotides matching TRBD1. V dropped 4 bases and J dropped 3; count of bases not matched to a gene: 3. This CDR3 comprises 14 residues. Looked up from germline, CDR1 is SGHAT and CDR2 is FQNNGV. The CDR3 nucleotides are TGTGCCAGCAGCTCGGGACAGCTCAATCAGCCCCAGCATTTT. As protein: CASSSGQLNQPQHF.

The chain recombines TRBV5-6 with TRBJ1-2; D is unclear. Germline CDR1 SGHDT, CDR2 YYEEEE. Trimming pared 4 bases from V and 14 bases from J, leaving 18 bases between. This CDR3 has 12 amino acids. In nucleotides, the CDR3 is TGTGCCAGCAGCCCACCCCGGTACCCGGAGACCTTC. Protein: CASSPPRYPETF.

Points on this clone: An end of the junction does not agree with germline; a read error may underlie this. The J gene is TRBJ1-2, the V gene TRBV3-1 (or the pseudogene TRBV3-2); D call uncertain. Germline loops: CDR1 LGHDT, CDR2 YNNKEL (reference sequence). The CDR3 is made up of 12 amino acids. For the CDR3, the DNA is TGTGCCAGCAGCCTCGAAAGTTCGAGGGCCCGCTTC. Translating it yields CASSLESSRARF.

Only a few counts were recorded for this clone. The chain combines TRBV5-1 with TRBJ1-1; 8 bases line up with TRBD1. Per the germline V gene, CDR1 is SGHRS and CDR2 is YFSETQ. V lost 4 bases to trimming and J lost 0 bases; unmatched junction nucleotides: 5. This CDR3 region has 15 residues. The CDR3 nucleotides read TGCGCCAGCAGCCCCGGACAGGGCTTGAACACTGAAGCTTTCTTT. This codes for CASSPGQGLNTEAFF.

This clone was observed a single time. This chain links TRBV7-2 with TRBJ2-3; D is uncertain. The germline V gene encodes CDR1 SGHTA and CDR2 FQGNSA. This CDR3 has 14 amino acids. V lost 4 bases and J 5 bases, leaving 13 bases between the germline ends. DNA for the CDR3: TGTGCCAGCAGCTCCAGAAGCGTGGGAGATACGCAGTATTTT. Residues: CASSSRSVGDTQYF.

The chain joins TRBV7-3 to TRBJ2-1; 9 positions agree with TRBD2. The length of the CDR3 is 14 residues. V was pared by 3 bases and J by 5 bases, with 2 bases of the junction left unmatched. Germline V lookup: CDR1 SGHTA, CDR2 FQGTGA. CDR3 nucleotides: TGTGCCAGCAGCTTGACTAGCGGAAACAATGAGCAGTTCTTC. This codes for CASSLTSGNNEQFF. The variable domain in full, with the rest retrieved from reference TRBV7-3 and TRBJ2-1, is GAGVSQTPSNKVTEKGKYVELRCDPISGHTALYWYRQSLGQGPEFLIYFQGTGAADDSGLPNDRFFAVRPEGSVSTLKIQRTERGDSAVYLCASSLTSGNNEQFFGPGTRLTVL.

The chain carries TRBV6-1 and TRBJ1-1, with TRBD1 as a possible D gene (6 bases). V was trimmed by 2 bases and J by 4 bases, leaving 14 bases between them. CDR1 is MNHNS and CDR2 is SASEGT in the germline V gene. This CDR3 comprises 15 residues. The CDR3 DNA sequence: TGTGCCAGCAGTGAAAGGGGGGGAGGGGGCACTGAAGCTTTCTTT. It is translated as CASSERGGGGTEAFF.

The rearrangement uses TRBV5-1 and TRBJ2-7, with 8 nucleotides matching TRBD1. J gave up 5 bases and V 0 bases, and 7 bases lay outside the gene matches. Germline V gives CDR1 SGHRS, CDR2 YFSETQ. The length of the CDR3 is 15 residues. CDR3 sequence: CASSLAQGQADEQYV. The CDR3, as DNA: TGCGCCAGCAGCTTGGCCCAGGGACAGGCGGACGAGCAGTACGTC.

The chain recombines TRBV5-5 with TRBJ1-1; D is ambiguous. Trimming removed 1 base at V and 4 bases at J, with 11 bases between. Per germline, CDR1 SGHKS and CDR2 YYEKEE (reference sequence). This CDR3 spans 14 amino acids. The CDR3 DNA reads TGTGCCAGCAGCTTGTCGCCCAGGTCCACTGAAGCTTTCTTT. This encodes CASSLSPRSTEAFF.

The table lists this clone with a few counts. This chain connects TRBV7-9 to TRBJ2-1; D not resolved. Germline loops: CDR1 SEHNR, CDR2 FQNEAQ (reference sequence). The V end was cut by 3 bases, the J end by 4 bases, with 4 bases between. The CDR3 covers 12 residues. The CDR3 nucleotides read TGTGCCAGCAGCTTCGAGTACAATGAGCAGTTCTTC. Its protein is CASSFEYNEQFF. The full variable domain, in which reference TRBV7-9 and TRBJ2-1 provide the parts outside the CDR3, is DTGVSQNPRHKITKRGQNVTFRCDPISEHNRLYWYRQTLGQGPEFLTYFQNEAQLEKSRLLSDRFSAERPKGSFSTLEIQRTEQGDSAMYLCASSFEYNEQFFGPGTRLTVL.

The chain uses TRBV9 and TRBJ1-6; D remains ambiguous. Germline V lookup: CDR1 SGDLS, CDR2 YYNGEE. There are 16 residues in the CDR3. The V gene lost 0 bases and the J gene lost 9 bases, with 16 bases spanning the gap. The CDR3, as DNA: TGTGCCAGCAGCGTAGCTTTCGGTGAACCTGGTTCACCCCTCCACTTT. Protein product: CASSVAFGEPGSPLHF.

The chain couples TRBV6-6 to TRBJ2-2, with 9 bases identical to TRBD2. CDR3 length: 15 residues. The germline V gene has CDR1 MNHNY and CDR2 SVGAGI (reference sequence). V lost 4 bases, J lost 6 bases, and 6 bases stayed unmatched. DNA of the CDR3: TGTGCCAGCAGTTCTTGGAGCGGGGGGCCCGGGGAGCTGTTTTTT. It is translated as CASSSWSGGPGELFF.

This chain uses TRBV6-1 with TRBJ2-5, with no clear D. The CDR3 contains 13 residues. V was trimmed by 0 bases and J by 7 bases, leaving 9 bases between them. In germline, CDR1 is MNHNS, CDR2 SASEGT. This chain's CDR3 is CASSEAHAATQYF. CDR3 sequence (DNA): TGTGCCAGCAGTGAAGCACACGCCGCGACCCAGTACTTC.

The table lists this clone with a few counts. The chain has TRBV30 and TRBJ2-1, with 8 bases aligning to TRBD2. V gave up 3 bases and J gave up 10 bases; unmatched junction bases: 8. The CDR3 runs 13 residues. CDR1 GTSNPN and CDR2 SVGIG come from the germline V gene (reference sequence). The CDR3 DNA sequence: TGTGCCTGGAGAGGGACTAGATTGGAGGAGCAGTTCTTC. This codes for CAWRGTRLEEQFF.

This clone was detected a few times. CDR3 DNA: TGTGCCAGCTCACCACTCAACAGGGATCAGCCCCAGCATTTT. This translates into CASSPLNRDQPQHF. V is TRBV18 and J is TRBJ1-5, with a possible D match to TRBD1 (6 bases). CDR3 length: 14 amino acids. Germline V lookup: CDR1 KGHSH, CDR2 LQKENI. The ends were cut back, 1 base at V and 5 bases at J, with 9 bases in the middle.

In this sample, this clone turned up a few times. V usage is TRBV3-1 (or the pseudogene TRBV3-2) and J usage is TRBJ1-4; D is undetermined. V lost 6 bases to trimming and J lost 7 bases, with 6 bases between them. The CDR3 covers 11 residues. Germline CDR1 LGHDT, CDR2 YNNKEL (reference sequence). The chain's CDR3 is CASSSGEKLFF. The CDR3 DNA reads TGTGCCAGCAGTTCAGGTGAAAAACTGTTTTTT.

This chain joins TRBV24-1 and TRBJ2-6; a weak D match, TRBD1 (5 bases). This CDR3 comprises 17 residues. V was cut by 2 bases and J by 4 bases, with 14 bases left in between. Germline V gives CDR1 KGHDR, CDR2 SFDVKD. The chain's CDR3 is CATSDSIGARGANVLTF. CDR3 nucleotides: TGTGCCACCAGTGATTCTATTGGGGCGCGGGGGGCCAACGTCCTGACTTTC.

This rearrangement joins TRBV7-2 to TRBJ2-2; 10 bases are a match to TRBD2. The length of the CDR3 is 19 residues. Trimming cost V 1 base and J 4 bases; bases outside gene matches: 12. Germline-derived CDR1 and CDR2 are SGHTA and FQGNSA. The CDR3 DNA follows: TGTGCCAGCAGCTTAGGTCCAGCGGGGGGGCCTGGCGGCACCGGGGAGCTGTTTTTT. It encodes CASSLGPAGGPGGTGELFF.